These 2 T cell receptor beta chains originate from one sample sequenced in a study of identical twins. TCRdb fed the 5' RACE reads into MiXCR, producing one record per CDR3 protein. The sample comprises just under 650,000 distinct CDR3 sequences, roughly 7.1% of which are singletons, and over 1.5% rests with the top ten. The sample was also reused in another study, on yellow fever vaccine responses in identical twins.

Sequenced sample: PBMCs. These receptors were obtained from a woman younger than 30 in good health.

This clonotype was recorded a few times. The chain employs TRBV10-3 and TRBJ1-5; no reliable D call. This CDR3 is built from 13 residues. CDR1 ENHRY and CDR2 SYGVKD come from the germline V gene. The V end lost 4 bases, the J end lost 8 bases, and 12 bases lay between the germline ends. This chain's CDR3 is CAISAAAMEPQHF. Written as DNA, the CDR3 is TGTGCCATCAGTGCAGCAGCCATGGAGCCCCAGCATTTT.

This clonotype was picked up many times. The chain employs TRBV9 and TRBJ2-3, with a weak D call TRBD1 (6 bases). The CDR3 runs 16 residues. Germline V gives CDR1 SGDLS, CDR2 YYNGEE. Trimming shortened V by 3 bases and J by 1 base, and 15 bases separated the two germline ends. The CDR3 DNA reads TGTGCCAGCAGCGGTGGGCTGGGGGCTGGCACAGATACGCAGTATTTT. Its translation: CASSGGLGAGTDTQYF.